This T cell receptor (beta chain) is from a study of a mutant IDH1 vaccine in newly diagnosed glioma. Study-level background: The earlier regimen, radiotherapy, temozolomide, or both, was most often both.

Some clones are missing from TCRdb's copy, which holds only in-frame ones; the method was immunoSEQ multiplex PCR. The sample lists approximately 100,000 clones, about 90% seen once, with around 0.6% in the top ten. Germline CDR1 MNHNS, CDR2 SASEGT. Trimming removed 4 bases at V and 6 bases at J, with 4 bases between. The CDR3 contains 11 residues. Specified time point: baseline, week 1 (first vaccination visit). As to treatment: pre-vaccination baseline after standard-of-care therapy. The TCR sequence derives from a woman in her forties or fifties with glioma. The V and J genes are TRBV6-1 and TRBJ2-1; no firm D call. This specimen consisted of PBMCs, obtained from a glioma patient treated with radiotherapy, temozolomide or both. The CDR3 is CASSVTNEQFF. CDR3 nucleotides: TGTGCCAGCAGTGTCACCAATGAGCAGTTCTTC.